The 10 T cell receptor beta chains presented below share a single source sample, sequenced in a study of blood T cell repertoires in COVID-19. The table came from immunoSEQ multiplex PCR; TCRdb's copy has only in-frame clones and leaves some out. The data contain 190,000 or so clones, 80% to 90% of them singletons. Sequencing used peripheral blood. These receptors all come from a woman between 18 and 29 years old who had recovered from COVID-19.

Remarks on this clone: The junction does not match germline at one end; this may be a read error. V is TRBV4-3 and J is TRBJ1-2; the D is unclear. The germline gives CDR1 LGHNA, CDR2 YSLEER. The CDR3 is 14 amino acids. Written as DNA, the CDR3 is TGCGCCAGTAGCCCTGGTGGAGGTGGTGATGGCTACACCTTC. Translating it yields CASSPGGGGDGYTF.

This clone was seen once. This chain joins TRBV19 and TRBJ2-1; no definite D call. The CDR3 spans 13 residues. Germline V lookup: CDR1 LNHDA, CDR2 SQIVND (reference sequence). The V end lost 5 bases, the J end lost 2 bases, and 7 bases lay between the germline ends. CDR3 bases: TGTGCCAGTAGTTTCGTAGCCTACAATGAGCAGTTCTTC. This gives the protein CASSFVAYNEQFF.

In DNA, the CDR3 is TGTGCCAGCAGTTCCTCAGACAGGTCATCCTACAATGAGCAGTTCTTC. Translated: CASSSSDRSSYNEQFF. The chain combines TRBV6-5 with TRBJ2-1; D may be TRBD1 (6 bases). Germline V gene sequence: CDR1 MNHEY, CDR2 SVGAGI. Trimming left V 4 bases short and J 1 base short, with 14 bases between. CDR3 length equals 16 residues.

The CDR3 DNA follows: TGTGCCAGCTCGGCCCGGACGGGAGGGTCTCGGGACGAGCAGTACTTC. It specifies CASSARTGGSRDEQYF. The chain combines TRBV18 with TRBJ2-7, with 8 bases that match TRBD2. This CDR3 region has 16 residues. Germline values: CDR1 KGHSH, CDR2 LQKENI. The V and J ends lost 6 bases and 5 bases, in that order; junction bases with no gene match: 15.

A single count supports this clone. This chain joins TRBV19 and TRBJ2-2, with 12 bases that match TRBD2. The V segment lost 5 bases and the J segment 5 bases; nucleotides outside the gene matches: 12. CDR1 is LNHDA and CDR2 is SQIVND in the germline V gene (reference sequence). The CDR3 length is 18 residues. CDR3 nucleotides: TGTGCCAGTAGTCTCAATCTAGCGGGAGGGCCGGGGACCGGGGAGCTGTTTTTT. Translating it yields CASSLNLAGGPGTGELFF.

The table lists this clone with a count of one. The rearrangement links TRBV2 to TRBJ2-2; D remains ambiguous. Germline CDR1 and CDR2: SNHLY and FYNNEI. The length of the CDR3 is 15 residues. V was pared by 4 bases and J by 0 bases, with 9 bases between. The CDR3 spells CASSGNRPNTGELFF. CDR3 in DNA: TGTGCCAGCAGTGGAAACAGACCGAACACCGGGGAGCTGTTTTTT. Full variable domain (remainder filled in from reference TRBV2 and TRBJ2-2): EPEVTQTPSHQVTQMGQEVILRCVPISNHLYFYWYRQILGQKVEFLVSFYNNEISEKSEIFDDQFSVERPDGSNFTLKIRSTKLEDSAMYFCASSGNRPNTGELFFGEGSRLTVL.

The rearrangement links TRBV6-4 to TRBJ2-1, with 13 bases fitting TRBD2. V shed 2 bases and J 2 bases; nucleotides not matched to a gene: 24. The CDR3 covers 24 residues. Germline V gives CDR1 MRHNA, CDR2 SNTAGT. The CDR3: CASSDRSGTGGRRTSGSAYNEQFF. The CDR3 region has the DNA TGTGCCAGCAGTGACCGATCCGGGACAGGGGGTCGTAGGACTAGCGGGAGCGCCTACAATGAGCAGTTCTTC.

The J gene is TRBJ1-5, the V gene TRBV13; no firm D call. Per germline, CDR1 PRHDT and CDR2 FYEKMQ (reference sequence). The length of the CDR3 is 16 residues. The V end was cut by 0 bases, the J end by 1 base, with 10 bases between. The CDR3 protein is CASSLGGGDSNQPQHF. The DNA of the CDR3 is TGTGCCAGCAGCTTAGGAGGAGGAGACAGCAATCAGCCCCAGCATTTT.

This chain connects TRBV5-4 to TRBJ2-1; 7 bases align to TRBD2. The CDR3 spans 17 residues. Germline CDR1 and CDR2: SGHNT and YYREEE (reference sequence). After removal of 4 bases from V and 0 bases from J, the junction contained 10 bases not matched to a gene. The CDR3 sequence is CASSPTSGGSSYNEQFF. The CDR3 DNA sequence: TGTGCCAGCAGCCCCACTTCGGGCGGGAGCTCCTACAATGAGCAGTTCTTC.

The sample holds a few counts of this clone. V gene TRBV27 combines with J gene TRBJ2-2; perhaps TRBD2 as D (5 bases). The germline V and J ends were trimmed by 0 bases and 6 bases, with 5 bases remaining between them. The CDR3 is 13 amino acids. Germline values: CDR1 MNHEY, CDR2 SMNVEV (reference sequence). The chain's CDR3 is CASSLSEAGELFF. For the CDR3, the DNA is TGTGCCAGCAGTTTATCGGAGGCCGGGGAGCTGTTTTTT.